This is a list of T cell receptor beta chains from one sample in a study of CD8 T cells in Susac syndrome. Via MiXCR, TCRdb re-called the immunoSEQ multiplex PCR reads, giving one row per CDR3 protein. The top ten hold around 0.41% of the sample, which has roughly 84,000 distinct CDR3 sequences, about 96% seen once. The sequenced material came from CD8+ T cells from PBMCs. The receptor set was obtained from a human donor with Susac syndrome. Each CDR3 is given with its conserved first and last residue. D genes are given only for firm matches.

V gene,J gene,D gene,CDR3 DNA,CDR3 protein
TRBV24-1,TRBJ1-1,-,TGTGCCACCAGTTCGACAGGTGTGAACACTGAAGCTTTCTTT,CATSSTGVNTEAFF
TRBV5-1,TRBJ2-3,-,TGCGCCAGCAGCTTGGACAGTAGCACAGATACGCAGTATTTT,CASSLDSSTDTQYF
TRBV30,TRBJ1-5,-,TGTGCCTGGAGTCCGCAGCCTAATCAGCCCCAGCATTTT,CAWSPQPNQPQHF
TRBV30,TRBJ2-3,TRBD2,TGTGCCTGGAGTGGTGATAGCGGGTCAGATACGCAGTATTTT,CAWSGDSGSDTQYF
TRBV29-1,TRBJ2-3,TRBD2,TGCAGCGTTGACACCCCCGGGACTAGCGGGAGTTATACGCAGTATTTT,CSVDTPGTSGSYTQYF
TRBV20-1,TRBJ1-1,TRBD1,TGCAGTGCTTCGGCAATACAGGGGCGCACCATGAACACTGAAGCTTTCTTT,CSASAIQGRTMNTEAFF
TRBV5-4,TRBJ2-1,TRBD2,TGTGCCAGCAGCTTGGGACGGGAGGGCCTTCAGTTCTTC,CASSLGREGLQFF
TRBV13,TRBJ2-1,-,TGTGCCAGCGGCCGGGACGGAGATTCCAATGAGCAGTTCTTC,CASGRDGDSNEQFF
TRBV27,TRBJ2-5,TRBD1,TGTGCCAGCAGTCCACCAGGGGGTCTGACCCAGTACTTC,CASSPPGGLTQYF
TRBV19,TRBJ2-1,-,TGTGCCAGTAGTTATCGCAGGGAGGCCGGCAATGAGCAGTTCTTC,CASSYRREAGNEQFF
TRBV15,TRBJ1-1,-,TGTGCCACCAGCAGAAAAGACGGGAACACTGAAGCTTTCTTT,CATSRKDGNTEAFF
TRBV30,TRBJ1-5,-,TGTGCCTGGAGTGTACGGGGAGGTCAGCCCCAGCATTTT,CAWSVRGGQPQHF
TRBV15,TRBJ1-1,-,TGTGCCACCGGACACTTCAACACTGAAGCTTTCTTT,CATGHFNTEAFF
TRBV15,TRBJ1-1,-,TGTGCCACCAGCAGAGATTTGGCAGTTGAAGCTTTCTTT,CATSRDLAVEAFF
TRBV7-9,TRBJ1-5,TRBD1,TGTGCCAGCAGCTCAGCCCGGGACAGGAATAGCAATCAGCCCCAGCATTTT,CASSSARDRNSNQPQHF